What follows are 5 T cell receptor beta chains derived from one specimen sequenced in a study of T cells in tuberculosis. The data were produced by immunoSEQ multiplex PCR, yet TCRdb's version contains in-frame clones alone and is incomplete. Here the sample spans about 34,000 clones, approximately 93% being singletons. The time point denotes: new active TB diagnosis, blood taken before or within 7 days of starting treatment. Sequences were derived from PBMCs, sampled at tuberculosis diagnosis. These receptors were obtained from an adult with tuberculosis.

The chain is built from TRBV9 and TRBJ2-7; D might be TRBD1 (6 bases). The CDR3 extends over 16 amino acids. Germline values: CDR1 SGDLS, CDR2 YYNGEE. The V and J ends lost 4 bases and 0 bases respectively, with 17 bases between them. As DNA, the CDR3 is TGTGCCAGCAGCCCCAGGGGAACGGATAGCTCCTACGAGCAGTACTTC. This sequence encodes CASSPRGTDSSYEQYF.

The chain's CDR3 is CASSLAPGAFNNEQFF. CDR3 nucleotides: TGTGCCAGCAGCTTAGCGCCGGGAGCCTTTAACAATGAGCAGTTCTTC. V gene TRBV7-8 combines with J gene TRBJ2-1; D perhaps matches TRBD2 (6 bases). V was clipped by 0 bases and J by 5 bases, with 14 bases between them. The CDR3 runs 16 residues. The germline CDR1 and CDR2 sequences are SGHVS and FQNEAQ. Based on the CDR3 plus reference TRBV7-8 and TRBJ2-1, the full variable domain is GAGVSQSPRYKVAKRGQDVALRCDPISGHVSLFWYQQALGQGPEFLTYFQNEAQLDKSGLPSDRFFAERPEGSVSTLKIQRTQQEDSAVYLCASSLAPGAFNNEQFFGPGTRLTVL.

In nucleotides, the CDR3 is TGTGCCAGCAGCCCTGGGGACTTTTACGAGCAGTACTTC. Translated: CASSPGDFYEQYF. The V and J genes are TRBV14 and TRBJ2-7, with D possibly TRBD2 on 6 matching bases. Looked up from germline, CDR1 is SGHDN and CDR2 is FVKESK. This CDR3 comprises 13 residues. Trimming removed 4 bases at V and 4 bases at J, with 11 bases between. Full variable domain (remainder filled in from reference TRBV14 and TRBJ2-7): EAGVTQFPSHSVIEKGQTVTLRCDPISGHDNLYWYRRVMGKEIKFLLHFVKESKQDESGMPNNRFLAERTGGTYSTLKVQPAELEDSGVYFCASSPGDFYEQYFGPGTRLTVT.

The V call is TRBV25-1, the J call TRBJ2-3; 7 bases agree with TRBD2. CDR1 MGHDK and CDR2 SYGVNS come from the germline V gene. V dropped 3 bases and J dropped 0; count of bases not matched to a gene: 3. The length of the CDR3 is 15 residues. The CDR3 spells CASSDGLDSTDTQYF. The CDR3 coding sequence is TGTGCCAGCAGTGACGGACTAGATAGCACAGATACGCAGTATTTT.

The chain has TRBV29-1 and TRBJ1-1, with TRBD1 matching over 9 bases. This CDR3 region has 15 residues. Trimming took 8 bases from V and 0 from J; bases not matched to a gene: 10. Per germline, CDR1 SQVTM and CDR2 ANQGSEA. CDR3 sequence reads: CSHSGTGPLNTEAFF. In DNA form, the CDR3 reads TGCAGCCACTCCGGGACAGGGCCCTTGAACACTGAAGCTTTCTTT.